This T cell receptor beta chain was found in a study of shared clonotypes between healthy human individuals. Once extracted for a subset, genomic DNA was divided evenly among several immunoSEQ plates. Under the authors' procedure: ImmunoSEQ gave junction-only sequences without quality scores, so filtering differed. Profiled with immunoSEQ multiplex PCR; TCRdb holds only in-frame clones, not every one. From that table come the V and J calls and clone size; the DNA was used to work out D and trimming. This table holds over 2 million clones, roughly 95% found once. The CDR3 has 12 residues. In germline, CDR1 is MDHEN, CDR2 SYDVKM. Trimming pared 6 bases from V and 4 bases from J, leaving 9 bases between.

The receptor's source is a young man in good health. The V gene is TRBV28, the J gene TRBJ1-2; D is unclear. The sample was naive CD4+ T cells sorted from blood. The subset here: CD45RA+ positively selected. The CDR3 here is CASSGGVYGYTF. The CDR3 nucleotides are TGTGCCAGCAGCGGAGGCGTCTATGGCTACACCTTC.